This entry features one TCR beta chain sequence. J lost 4 bases, V lost 1 base, and 3 bases had no gene match. The CDR3 totals 14 residues. CDR1 is SGHDT and CDR2 is YYEEEE in the germline V gene. Diagnoses were made from clinical symptoms, serum measures (thyroxine and TRAb), thyroid ultrasound and orbital computed tomography. These data come from a study of T cells in Graves' hyperthyroidism and ophthalmopathy. RNA transcripts were the template for amplifying TCR beta CDR3 regions. The HTBI primer set was used in a first-round RT-PCR of the TCR CDR3. TCRdb re-analysed the multiplex PCR reads in MiXCR, keeping a single row per CDR3 protein. The profile covers around 60,000 distinct CDR3 sequences, with roughly 49% appearing a single time and 9.5% to 15% taken by the ten largest.

Sequencing used blood. The chain is built from TRBV5-6 and TRBJ1-2; 8 bases map to TRBD1. The sequence derives from a woman younger than 45 with Graves' ophthalmopathy. The CDR3 region is CASSLQTGVYGYTF. The CDR3 DNA reads TGTGCCAGCAGCTTGCAGACAGGGGTCTATGGCTACACCTTC.